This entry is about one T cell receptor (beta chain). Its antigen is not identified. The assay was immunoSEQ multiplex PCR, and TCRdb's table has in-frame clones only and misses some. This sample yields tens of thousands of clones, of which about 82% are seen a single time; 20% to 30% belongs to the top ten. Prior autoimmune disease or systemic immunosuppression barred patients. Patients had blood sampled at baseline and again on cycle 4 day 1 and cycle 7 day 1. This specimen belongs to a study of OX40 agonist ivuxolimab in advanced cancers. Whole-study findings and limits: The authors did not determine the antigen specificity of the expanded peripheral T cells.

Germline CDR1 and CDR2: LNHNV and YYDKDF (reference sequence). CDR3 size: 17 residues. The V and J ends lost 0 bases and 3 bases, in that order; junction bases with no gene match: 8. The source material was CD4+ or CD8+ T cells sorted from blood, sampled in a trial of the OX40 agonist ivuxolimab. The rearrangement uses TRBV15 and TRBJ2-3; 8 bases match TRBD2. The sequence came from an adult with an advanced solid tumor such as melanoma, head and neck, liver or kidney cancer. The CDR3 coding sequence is TGTGCCACCAGCAGAGATGGGAGCGGGGGCGGGACAGATACGCAGTATTTT. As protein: CATSRDGSGGGTDTQYF.